This TCR gamma chain was captured by sequencing in a study of intestinal T cells in coeliac disease. Study-level findings and limits: Degraded FFPE DNA template probably caused partial TCR sequence loss per sample.

Fewer than 11 formalin-fixed paraffin-embedded scrolls, each 5 µm thick, supplied each case's genomic DNA. Duodenal biopsies that were formalin-fixed, paraffin-embedded, fully anonymised and surplus to diagnostic needs were used. LymphoTrack primers amplified TRG sequences from 200 to 250 ng of biopsy DNA. TCRdb called clones from the multiplex PCR reads again using CATT. The sample carries over a thousand gamma-chain clones, approximately 44% recorded once. This CDR3 contains 13 residues. The trim removed 8 bases at V and 0 bases at J, leaving 5 bases unmatched. For this clone: Its cognate antigen is unknown.

The receptor was isolated from a human donor with celiac disease. The sequenced sample was a duodenal biopsy. The chain combines TRGV10 with TRGJ1 or TRGJ2. TRGV10 is recorded as an ORF, its role being uncertain. CDR3 nucleotide sequence: TGTGCTGCGTGGGATCGGAATTATTATAAGAAACTCTTT. Its protein is CAAWDRNYYKKLF.